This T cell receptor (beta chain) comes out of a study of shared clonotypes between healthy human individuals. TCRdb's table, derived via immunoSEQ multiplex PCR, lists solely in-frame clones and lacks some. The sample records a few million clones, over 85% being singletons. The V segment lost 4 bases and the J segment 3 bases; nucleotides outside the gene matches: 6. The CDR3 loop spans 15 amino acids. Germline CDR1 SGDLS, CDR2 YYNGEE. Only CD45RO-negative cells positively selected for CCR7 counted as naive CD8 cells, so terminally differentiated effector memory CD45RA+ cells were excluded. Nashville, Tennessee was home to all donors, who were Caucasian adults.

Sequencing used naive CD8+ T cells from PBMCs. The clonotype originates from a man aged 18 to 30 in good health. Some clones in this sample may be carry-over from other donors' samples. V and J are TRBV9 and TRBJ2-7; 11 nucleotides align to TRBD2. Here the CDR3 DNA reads TGTGCCAGCAGCTTACTAGCGGGAGCTAGCTACGAGCAGTACTTC. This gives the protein CASSLLAGASYEQYF.